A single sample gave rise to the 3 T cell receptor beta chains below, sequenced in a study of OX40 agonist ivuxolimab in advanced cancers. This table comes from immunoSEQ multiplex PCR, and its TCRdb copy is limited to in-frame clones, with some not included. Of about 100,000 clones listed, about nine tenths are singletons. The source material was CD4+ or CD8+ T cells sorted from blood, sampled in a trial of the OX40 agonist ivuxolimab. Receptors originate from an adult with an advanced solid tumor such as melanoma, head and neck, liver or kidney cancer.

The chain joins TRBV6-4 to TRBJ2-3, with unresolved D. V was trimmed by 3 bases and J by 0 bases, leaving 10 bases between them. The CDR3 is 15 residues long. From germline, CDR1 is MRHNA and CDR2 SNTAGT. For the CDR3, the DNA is TGTGCCAGCAGTGATGACCCCTCTAGCACAGATACGCAGTATTTT. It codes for CASSDDPSSTDTQYF.

The CDR3 nucleotides read TGTGCCAGCACCTCTTATGGGGCGGCACCCTACAATGAGCAGTTCTTC. Translating gives CASTSYGAAPYNEQFF. J is TRBJ2-1 and V is TRBV13, with TRBD1 as a possible D gene (5 bases). The CDR3 extends over 16 amino acids. V gave up 7 bases and J gave up 2 bases, with 18 bases separating them. The V gene's germline CDR1 is PRHDT and CDR2 FYEKMQ (reference sequence).

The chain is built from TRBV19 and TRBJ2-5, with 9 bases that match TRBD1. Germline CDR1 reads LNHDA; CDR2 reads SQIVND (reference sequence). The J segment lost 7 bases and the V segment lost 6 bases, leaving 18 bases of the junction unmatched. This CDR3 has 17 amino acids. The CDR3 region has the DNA TGTGCCAGTAGGGAAGAACCCGGGACAGGGCCGGGGGGGACCCAGTACTTC. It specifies CASREEPGTGPGGTQYF.